This T cell receptor beta chain was profiled in a study of CD8 T cells in ankylosing spondylitis. Study results and limitations: Disease-linked clones were CD8+ and relatively rare in peripheral blood. Fewer than ten highly homologous variants made up a TCR beta motif that seemed to typify ankylosing spondylitis blood.

A single count supports this clonotype. Its target is unknown. TCRdb ran MiXCR on the 5' RACE reads and lists one entry per CDR3 protein. The table shows 150,000 or so distinct CDR3 sequences, with about a third occurring only once. The CDR3 runs to 12 residues. V gave up 8 bases and J gave up 4 bases, with 8 bases separating them. The V gene is TRBV12-3 or TRBV12-4, the J gene TRBJ2-2; D may be TRBD2 (6 bases). The material sequenced was synovial fluid, either unsorted or a sorted T cell fraction (not recorded which). This sequence was found in a male donor with ankylosing spondylitis. Here the CDR3 reads CASGTSTGELFF. The CDR3 region has the DNA TGTGCCAGCGGGACTTCCACCGGGGAGCTGTTTTTT.